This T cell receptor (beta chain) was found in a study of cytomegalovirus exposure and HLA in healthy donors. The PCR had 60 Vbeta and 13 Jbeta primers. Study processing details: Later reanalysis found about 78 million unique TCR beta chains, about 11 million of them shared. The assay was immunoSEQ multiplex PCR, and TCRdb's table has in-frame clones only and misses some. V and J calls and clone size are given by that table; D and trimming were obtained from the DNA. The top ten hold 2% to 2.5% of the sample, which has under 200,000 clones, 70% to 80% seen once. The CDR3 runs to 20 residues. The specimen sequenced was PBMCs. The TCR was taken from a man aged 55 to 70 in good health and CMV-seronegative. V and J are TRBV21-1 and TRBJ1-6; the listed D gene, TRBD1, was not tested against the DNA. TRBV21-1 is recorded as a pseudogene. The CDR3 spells CASTDPPGQVASSYNSPLHF. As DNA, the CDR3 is TGTGCCAGCACCGACCCTCCGGGACAGGTGGCGAGCTCCTATAATTCACCCCTCCACTTT.